A single sample gave rise to the 19 T cell receptor beta chains below, sequenced in a study of T cell responses to AZD1222 COVID-19 vaccine. Using immunoSEQ multiplex PCR, the repertoire was profiled, and TCRdb retains in-frame clones only, with some absent. The sample holds 160,000 or so clones, more than 75% seen once. Specimen: peripheral blood, collected 28 days after the second AZD1222 dose. These receptors all come from an adult who received the AZD1222 COVID-19 vaccine.

The chain carries TRBV6-5 and TRBJ2-5; D is possibly TRBD2 (5 bases). Per germline, CDR1 MNHEY and CDR2 SVGAGI. The CDR3 contains 14 residues. Between the trimmed V and J ends, which lost 4 bases and 3 bases, there was a span of 12 bases. Here the CDR3 reads CASSFGSVEETQYF. The CDR3 DNA reads TGTGCCAGCAGTTTTGGGAGCGTGGAAGAGACCCAGTACTTC.

The CDR3 nucleotides read TGTGCCAGCAGCGAAGACAGGGGGAAGGACTACGAGCAGTACTTC. Amino acid sequence: CASSEDRGKDYEQYF. V usage is TRBV9 and J usage is TRBJ2-7; 9 bases are a match to TRBD1. After removal of 3 bases from V and 3 bases from J, the junction contained 7 bases not matched to a gene. Germline lookup yields CDR1 SGDLS and CDR2 YYNGEE. The CDR3 covers 15 residues.

The chain couples TRBV19 to TRBJ2-1, with no clear D. CDR3 length: 13 residues. The germline gives CDR1 LNHDA, CDR2 SQIVND (reference sequence). Trimming took off 2 bases at V and 2 bases at J, with 4 bases between the two ends. CDR3: CASSIQAYNEQFF. The CDR3 DNA reads as TGTGCCAGTAGTATACAAGCCTACAATGAGCAGTTCTTC.

On this clone itself: Distinct nucleotide sequences in the sample also encode this CDR3. The chain couples TRBV12-3 or TRBV12-4 to TRBJ1-1; D is unresolved. V gave up 3 bases and J gave up 4 bases, with 9 bases separating them. CDR3 length: 13 amino acids. CDR3 region: CASSFGRATEAFF. For the CDR3, the DNA is TGTGCCAGCAGTTTCGGTCGGGCCACTGAAGCTTTCTTT.

This chain joins TRBV4-3 and TRBJ2-6; D uncertain. The CDR3 contains 16 residues. CDR1 and CDR2 (germline): LGHNA, YSLEER. V dropped 0 bases and J dropped 0 bases, with 6 bases sitting between them. The DNA of the CDR3 is TGCGCCAGCAGCCAAGACAGTTTCTCTGGGGCCAACGTCCTGACTTTC. Its protein is CASSQDSFSGANVLTF.

V is TRBV14 and J is TRBJ2-1; 7 bases are a match to TRBD2. The trim removed 3 bases at V and 4 bases at J, leaving 9 bases unmatched. Germline lookup yields CDR1 SGHDN and CDR2 FVKESK. The CDR3 has 16 residues. The CDR3: CASSQGRLAPYNEQFF. CDR3 bases: TGTGCCAGCAGCCAGGGGAGACTAGCCCCGTACAATGAGCAGTTCTTC.

The rearrangement uses TRBV6-2 or TRBV6-3 and TRBJ1-1; D gene ambiguous. The V gene's germline CDR1 is MNHEY and CDR2 SVGEGT. Trimming removed 6 bases at V and 0 bases at J, with 8 bases between. The CDR3 is 13 amino acids. The CDR3 here is CASSPNLNTEAFF. As DNA, the CDR3 is TGTGCCAGCAGCCCGAACTTGAACACTGAAGCTTTCTTT.

V usage is TRBV9 and J usage is TRBJ2-3; D remains ambiguous. The CDR3 length is 15 residues. V gave up 0 bases and J gave up 5 bases, with 13 bases separating them. Germline V CDR1 and CDR2: SGDLS, YYNGEE. The CDR3 sequence: CASSVGLLGLDTQYF. As DNA, the CDR3 is TGTGCCAGCAGCGTAGGACTTTTGGGGTTAGATACGCAGTATTTT.

The chain is built from TRBV6-5 and TRBJ1-2, with D tentatively TRBD1 (6 bases). The CDR3 has 14 amino acids. The ends were cut back, 6 bases at V and 8 bases at J, with 19 bases in the middle. The germline V gene encodes CDR1 MNHEY and CDR2 SVGAGI. The CDR3 sequence: CASRGQQGTQGYTF. The CDR3 DNA is TGTGCCAGCAGGGGTCAACAGGGTACTCAGGGCTACACCTTC.

This chain joins TRBV10-3 and TRBJ1-3; TRBD1 agrees at 8 bases. V lost 5 bases, J lost 3 bases, and 9 bases stayed unmatched. CDR1 ENHRY and CDR2 SYGVKD come from the germline V gene. This CDR3 comprises 16 residues. The CDR3 DNA is TGTGCCATCAGTCCGGCAGGGGGCGCGGGTGGAAACACCATATATTTT. Amino acid sequence: CAISPAGGAGGNTIYF.

This chain links TRBV11-2 with TRBJ2-2, with D tentatively TRBD1 or TRBD2 (7 bases each). Germline loops: CDR1 SGHAT, CDR2 FQNNGV. The CDR3 consists of 15 residues. V lost 5 bases to trimming and J lost 1 base, with 11 bases between them. The CDR3 sequence is CASSRRGGNTGELFF. The CDR3 coding sequence is TGTGCCAGCAGCCGCAGGGGGGGGAACACCGGGGAGCTGTTTTTT.

This chain links TRBV6-5 with TRBJ1-4; the D gene is possibly TRBD1 (6 bases). Trimming took off 5 bases at V and 7 bases at J, with 17 bases between the two ends. The CDR3 spans 15 residues. CDR1 is MNHEY, CDR2 SVGAGI, per germline. The CDR3: CASSPRGGASEKLFF. For the CDR3, the DNA is TGTGCCAGCAGTCCCAGAGGGGGGGCAAGTGAAAAACTGTTTTTT.

This clone was found once. The V call is TRBV5-6, the J call TRBJ2-2; no firm D call. This CDR3 spans 16 amino acids. With 1 base removed from V and 0 bases from J, the gap between germline ends came to 10 bases. The V gene's germline CDR1 is SGHDT and CDR2 YYEEEE. The DNA for the CDR3 is TGTGCCAGCAGCTTGTTCTGGGGTTCGAACACCGGGGAGCTGTTTTTT. Translating it yields CASSLFWGSNTGELFF.

The CDR3 region is CASSPTDKQFF. DNA for the CDR3: TGTGCCAGCAGCCCGACAGACAAACAGTTCTTC. The chain links TRBV11-2 to TRBJ2-1, with D possibly TRBD1 on 5 matching bases. The CDR3 covers 11 residues. The ends were cut back, 5 bases at V and 13 bases at J, with 12 bases in the middle. CDR1 and CDR2 (germline): SGHAT, FQNNGV.

The V call is TRBV5-5, the J call TRBJ2-6; the D is unclear. This CDR3 is 15 amino acids long. V was clipped by 2 bases and J by 1 base, with 7 bases between them. Germline values: CDR1 SGHKS, CDR2 YYEKEE (reference sequence). The CDR3 nucleotides read TGTGCCAGCAGCTTATACAAGTCTGGGGCCAACGTCCTGACTTTC. It codes for CASSLYKSGANVLTF.

V and J are TRBV27 and TRBJ1-5; 8 bases fit TRBD1. The CDR3 has 15 amino acids. V was clipped by 6 bases and J by 2 bases; unmatched bases: 6. The germline V gene has CDR1 MNHEY and CDR2 SMNVEV (reference sequence). The CDR3 sequence: CASSPGGLGNQPQHF. Here the CDR3 DNA reads TGTGCCAGCAGCCCAGGGGGCTTGGGCAATCAGCCCCAGCATTTT.

The chain uses TRBV7-6 and TRBJ1-1; no reliable D call. This CDR3 has 13 residues. Between the trimmed V and J ends, which lost 5 bases and 1 base, there was a span of 8 bases. Germline CDR1 is SGHVS and CDR2 is FNYEAQ. The CDR3 coding sequence is TGTGCCAGCAGCCAGATGGCGAACACTGAAGCTTTCTTT. It codes for CASSQMANTEAFF. Supplemented by reference TRBV7-6 and TRBJ1-1, the full variable domain reads GAGVSQSPRYKVTKRGQDVALRCDPISGHVSLYWYRQALGQGPEFLTYFNYEAQQDKSGLPNDRFSAERPEGSISTLTIQRTEQRDSAMYRCASSQMANTEAFFGQGTRLTVV.

CDR3 protein: CASTRTSYSPYQETQYF. The CDR3 DNA follows: TGTGCCAGTACCCGGACCTCGTATTCTCCGTACCAAGAGACCCAGTACTTC. The chain recombines TRBV19 with TRBJ2-5; no reliable D call. CDR3 length: 17 residues. CDR1 is LNHDA and CDR2 is SQIVND in the germline V gene (reference sequence). Trimming took 7 bases from V and 0 from J, leaving 21 bases between them.

This chain uses TRBV2 with TRBJ2-2; TRBD1 agrees at 7 bases. Germline CDR1 and CDR2: SNHLY and FYNNEI. The trim removed 2 bases at V and 6 bases at J, leaving 9 bases unmatched. The CDR3 totals 16 residues. The CDR3, as DNA: TGTGCCAGCAGTGAAATTCGAGGCAGGGGGTCCGGGGAGCTGTTTTTT. Its protein product is CASSEIRGRGSGELFF. The complete variable domain, with remaining parts taken from reference TRBV2 and TRBJ2-2, reads EPEVTQTPSHQVTQMGQEVILRCVPISNHLYFYWYRQILGQKVEFLVSFYNNEISEKSEIFDDQFSVERPDGSNFTLKIRSTKLEDSAMYFCASSEIRGRGSGELFFGEGSRLTVL.